Listed below are T cell receptor beta chains from one sample, sequenced in a study of T cells in localized non-small cell lung cancer. The table came from immunoSEQ multiplex PCR; TCRdb's copy has only in-frame clones and leaves some out. The table shows 70,000 to 95,000 clones, with approximately 91% occurring only once. Sequences were derived from PBMCs, sampled before any cancer treatment. The receptors stem from a woman aged 40 to 75 with stage II squamous cell lung carcinoma. CDR3s include the opening cysteine and the closing phenylalanine or tryptophan. A D gene is named only where the DNA matches it firmly. The size field is filled for only some rows; it gives once, few, many or a size class.

V gene	D gene	J gene	clone size	CDR3 protein	CDR3 DNA
TRBV5-1	TRBD1	TRBJ1-2	.	CASSSIRTGRYGYTF	TGCGCCAGCAGCTCCATAAGGACAGGGAGATATGGCTACACCTTC
TRBV7-6	TRBD1	TRBJ1-5	.	CASNDRAGQPQHF	TGTGCCAGCAACGACAGGGCAGGTCAGCCCCAGCATTTT
TRBV5-4	TRBD2	TRBJ2-1	.	CASSPGLADSYNEQFF	TGTGCCAGCAGCCCGGGACTAGCCGATTCCTACAATGAGCAGTTCTTC
TRBV12-5	.	TRBJ2-1	.	CASGLVQTGHLFF	TGTGCTAGTGGTTTGGTACAAACAGGTCATCTGTTCTTC
TRBV15	TRBD1	TRBJ1-1	.	CATSRVSGTGGTEAFF	TGTGCCACCAGCAGAGTTTCCGGGACAGGGGGGACTGAAGCTTTCTTT
TRBV7-2	.	TRBJ2-5	once	CASSLRDVETQYF	TGTGCCAGCAGCCTCCGGGACGTTGAGACCCAGTACTTC
TRBV6-4	.	TRBJ2-3	.	CASSDSVGNTQYF	TGTGCCAGCAGTGACTCCGTGGGGAATACGCAGTATTTT
TRBV27	TRBD1	TRBJ2-5	.	CASSPPPAGGIIETQYF	TGTGCCAGCAGTCCACCCCCGGCAGGGGGTATCATAGAGACCCAGTACTTC
TRBV14	TRBD1	TRBJ1-4	.	CATRAGQATNEKLFF	TGTGCCACCCGAGCAGGACAGGCAACTAATGAAAAACTGTTTTTT
TRBV29-1	.	TRBJ1-1	.	CSVERTELRGGPEAFF	TGCAGCGTTGAGAGGACAGAGCTAAGAGGTGGCCCTGAAGCTTTCTTT
TRBV7-8	.	TRBJ2-2	.	CASSSGTDTGELFF	TGTGCCAGCAGCTCCGGGACGGACACCGGGGAGCTGTTTTTT
TRBV30	TRBD2	TRBJ2-1	once	CAWRLAGGGDEQFF	TGTGCCTGGAGGTTAGCGGGAGGGGGCGATGAGCAGTTCTTC
TRBV4-1	TRBD1	TRBJ1-2	.	CASSGQGWGYTF	TGCGCCAGCAGTGGACAGGGTTGGGGCTACACCTTC
TRBV5-6	.	TRBJ2-3	.	CASSQTGATDTQYF	TGTGCCAGCAGCCAGACAGGTGCCACAGATACGCAGTATTTT
TRBV5-1	.	TRBJ1-1	once	CASSGQGVTEAFF	TGCGCCAGCAGCGGGCAGGGCGTCACTGAAGCTTTCTTT
TRBV30	.	TRBJ2-6	.	CAWAIDSSGANVLTF	TGTGCCTGGGCTATTGACAGCTCTGGGGCCAACGTCCTGACTTTC
TRBV11-2	TRBD2	TRBJ2-3	.	CASSLYRGLAGNGGDTQYF	TGTGCCAGCAGCCTATACCGCGGACTAGCGGGGAATGGAGGAGATACGCAGTATTTT
TRBV6-5	.	TRBJ2-3	.	CASSYSGRVRTDTQYF	TGTGCCAGCAGTTACTCCGGACGGGTCCGTACAGATACGCAGTATTTT
TRBV5-1	.	TRBJ2-3	.	CASGPGTAPSADTQYF	TGCGCCAGCGGCCCGGGGACTGCCCCCTCGGCAGATACGCAGTATTTT
TRBV29-1	TRBD1	TRBJ2-3	.	CSVGRDRGTDTQYF	TGCAGCGTCGGCCGGGACAGAGGCACAGATACGCAGTATTTT
TRBV15	.	TRBJ2-7	.	CATSRGGGTAYEQYF	TGTGCCACCAGCAGAGGGGGGGGCACAGCCTACGAGCAGTACTTC
TRBV5-1	TRBD2	TRBJ2-7	.	CASSLGMTSGSSHEQYF	TGCGCCAGCAGCTTGGGTATGACTAGCGGGAGTTCGCACGAGCAGTACTTC
TRBV5-6	TRBD1	TRBJ1-2	.	CASSRQGTNGYTF	TGTGCCAGCAGCCGACAGGGGACCAATGGCTACACCTTC
TRBV7-8	.	TRBJ1-6	.	CASSLNRLNSPLHF	TGTGCCAGCAGCTTAAACAGGCTTAATTCACCCCTCCACTTT
TRBV5-6	TRBD1	TRBJ1-6	.	CASSLNRGLSPLHF	TGTGCCAGCAGCTTGAACAGGGGGTTGTCACCCCTCCACTTT
TRBV25-1	TRBD1	TRBJ1-6	.	CASSEIRGNSPLHF	TGTGCCAGCAGTGAAATCAGGGGGAATTCACCCCTCCACTTT
TRBV10-3	.	TRBJ2-7	.	CATLDSSYEQYF	TGTGCCACCCTGGACAGCTCCTACGAGCAGTACTTC
TRBV10-1	.	TRBJ2-5	.	CASSASRGQGQETQYF	TGCGCCAGCAGTGCCAGCAGGGGCCAGGGTCAAGAGACCCAGTACTTC